This T cell receptor beta chain was captured by sequencing in a study of siplizumab effects on memory and regulatory T cells (dated by TCRdb to the late 2010s). Context from the whole study: The study looked at the effect of siplizumab, an anti-CD2 antibody, on alloreactive T-cell subsets in allogeneic mixed lymphocyte reactions made from human PBMCs. Study-wide conclusions, independent of this receptor: Siplizumab significantly lowered the cumulative frequency of alloreactive sequences that could be traced to unstimulated CD4+ memory T cells. Sequences below about 10^-5 frequency were poorly captured, so only a minor fraction of alloreactive clones could be mapped to unstimulated subsets. A naive or memory phenotype could not be assigned to roughly 80-95% of proliferating CD4+ or CD8+ clones. Whether proliferating Tregs from siplizumab cultures were suppressive was not functionally confirmed. Among mappable alloreactive CD4+ clones, an average Treg-derived fraction of about 69% was observed with siplizumab, compared with about 25% in control reactions. Greater diversity appeared to be present in unstimulated naive T cells than in memory T cells, and a substantial contribution to the alloresponse seemed to be made by naive cells.

Libraries came from the immunoSEQ multiplex PCR assay. Each sample had roughly 90,000 TCR templates assayed by the deep sequencing platform. Genomic DNA extracted from sorted T cells was used for TCRbeta CDR3 sequencing. The authors' pipeline ran thus. The R programming language was used for the clonal analysis of the TCRbeta CDR3 data. Comparing unstimulated samples against CFSE-low samples taken after the reaction was how alloreactive CD4+ and CD8+ clones were defined. Regulatory or non-regulatory origin of alloreactive CD4+ clones was assigned by matching sequences to the sorted unstimulated Treg and non-Treg repertoires. Sourced from immuneACCESS, this table was stored by TCRdb with only in-frame sequences that have V and J called. A share of the clones is absent; for the studies checked, an unresolved V gene accounts for under half, and the remainder has no known explanation. V and J calls and clone size are those listed in that table; D and trimming were worked out from the DNA. For this sample the table gives some 80,000 clones, of which 85% to 95% were detected only once. In total, the top ten clones hold around a sixth of the sample.

Sorted unstimulated T cells, along with proliferating T cells recovered from mixed lymphocyte reactions, underwent TCRbeta CDR3 sequencing. Fresh whole blood from approximately 11 HLA-typed healthy donors served as the source for isolating PBMCs. The junction carries 10 bases between V and J, which are trimmed by 3 bases and 1 base respectively. The CDR3 starts with the cysteine, ends with the phenylalanine, and has 14 residues. The read is trimmed to its CDR3 DNA, 42 bases read in frame from base 1. In the germline V gene, CDR1 corresponds to SGHDT and CDR2 to YYEEEE. Comments on this clone: Its antigen has not been determined. Per-base quality was not reported, and no clone a single base away is much larger than it.

The receptor's source is a human donor in good health. The rearrangement joined TRBV5-6 to TRBJ1-1; the D gene lacks a confident call. The sequenced material came from CD8+ T cells sorted from blood. The DNA reads TGTGCCAGCAGCTATTCGGCCCGGAACACTGAAGCTTTCTTT. Translated, it gives CASSYSARNTEAFF. With the rest looked up from the reference TRBV5-6 and TRBJ1-1 genes rather than sequenced, the full variable domain is DAGVTQSPTHLIKTRGQQVTLRCSPKSGHDTVSWYQQALGQGPQFIFQYYEEEERQRGNFPDRFSGHQFPNYSSELNVNALLLGDSALYLCASSYSARNTEAFFGQGTRLTVV.